This section outlines one TCR beta chain sequence together with its context. The CDR3 is made up of 15 amino acids. Germline V lookup: CDR1 MNHEY, CDR2 SVGAGI. With 7 bases clipped from V and 7 bases from J, the junction kept 15 bases outside the gene matches. The sample originates from a study of blood T cell repertoires in COVID-19. Profiling relied on immunoSEQ multiplex PCR, and the TCRdb table lists in-frame clones only, not all of them. Of 40,000 to 55,000 clones listed, 90% are singletons. The chain uses TRBV6-5 and TRBJ2-7; 8 bases agree with TRBD1. The sequenced sample was peripheral blood. The clonotype originates from a woman of 80 years or more with acute or convalescent COVID-19. CDR3 DNA sequence: TGTGCCAGCAACCAAGGGGGTCAGGGGGCTGGAGAGCAGTACTTC. It codes for CASNQGGQGAGEQYF.